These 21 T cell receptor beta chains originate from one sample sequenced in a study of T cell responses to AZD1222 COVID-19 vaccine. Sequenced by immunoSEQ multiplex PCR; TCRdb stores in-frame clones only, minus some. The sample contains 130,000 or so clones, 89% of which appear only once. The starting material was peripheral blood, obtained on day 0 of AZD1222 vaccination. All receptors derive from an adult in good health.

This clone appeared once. The CDR3 spells CASSSRSNTEAFF. The CDR3 DNA reads TGTGCCAGTAGTTCAAGATCCAACACTGAAGCTTTCTTT. The chain is built from TRBV19 and TRBJ1-1; D uncertain. V was trimmed by 5 bases and J by 2 bases, leaving 9 bases between them. This CDR3 spans 13 amino acids. Germline CDR1 is LNHDA and CDR2 is SQIVND (reference sequence).

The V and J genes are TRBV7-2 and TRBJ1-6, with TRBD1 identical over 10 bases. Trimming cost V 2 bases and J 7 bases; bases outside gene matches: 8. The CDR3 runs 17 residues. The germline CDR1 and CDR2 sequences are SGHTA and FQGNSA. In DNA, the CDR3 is TGTGCCAGCAGCTTACGGTGGACAGGGGGAGTGAATTCACCCCTCCACTTT. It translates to CASSLRWTGGVNSPLHF.

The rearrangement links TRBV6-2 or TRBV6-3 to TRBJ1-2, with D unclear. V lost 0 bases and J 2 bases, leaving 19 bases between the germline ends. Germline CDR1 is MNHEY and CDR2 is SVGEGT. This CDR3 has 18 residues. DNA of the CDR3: TGTGCCAGCAGTTACTCGATTTCTTCAGGACCCTGGAACTATGGCTACACCTTC. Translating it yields CASSYSISSGPWNYGYTF.

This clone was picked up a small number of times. The CDR3 nucleotides are TGTGCCAGCAGCTTGGTAACAGATACGCAGTATTTT. Translated: CASSLVTDTQYF. The chain carries TRBV5-6 and TRBJ2-3; D unclear. The CDR3 extends over 12 amino acids. V gave up 0 bases and J gave up 3 bases, with 2 bases separating them. The germline gives CDR1 SGHDT, CDR2 YYEEEE.

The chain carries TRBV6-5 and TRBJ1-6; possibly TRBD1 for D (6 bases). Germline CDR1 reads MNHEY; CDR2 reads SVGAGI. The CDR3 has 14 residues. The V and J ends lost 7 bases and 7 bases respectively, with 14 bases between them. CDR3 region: CASTLQGPNSPLHF. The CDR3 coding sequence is TGTGCCAGCACCCTACAGGGACCCAATTCACCCCTCCACTTT.

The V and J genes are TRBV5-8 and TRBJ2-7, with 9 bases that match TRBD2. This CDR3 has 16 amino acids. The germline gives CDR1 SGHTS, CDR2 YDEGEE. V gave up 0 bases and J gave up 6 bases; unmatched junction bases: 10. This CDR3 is CASSLAGGIAGAEQYF. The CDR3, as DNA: TGTGCCAGCAGCTTGGCCGGGGGGATAGCGGGGGCCGAGCAGTACTTC.

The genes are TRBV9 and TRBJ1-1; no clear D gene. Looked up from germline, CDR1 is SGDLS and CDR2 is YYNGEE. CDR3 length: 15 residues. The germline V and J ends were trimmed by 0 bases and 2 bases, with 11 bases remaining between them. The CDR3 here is CASSVEVNPNTEAFF. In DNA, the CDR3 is TGTGCCAGCAGCGTAGAGGTCAACCCAAACACTGAAGCTTTCTTT.

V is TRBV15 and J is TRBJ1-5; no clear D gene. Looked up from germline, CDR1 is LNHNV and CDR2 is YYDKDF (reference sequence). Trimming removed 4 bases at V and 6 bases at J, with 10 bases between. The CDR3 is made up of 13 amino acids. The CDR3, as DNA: TGTGCCACCAGCATACCCTGGGGTCAGCCCCAGCATTTT. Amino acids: CATSIPWGQPQHF. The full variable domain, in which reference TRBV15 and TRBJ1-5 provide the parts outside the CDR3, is DAMVIQNPRYQVTQFGKPVTLSCSQTLNHNVMYWYQQKSSQAPKLLFHYYDKDFNNEADTPDNFQSRRPNTSFCFLDIRSPGLGDTAMYLCATSIPWGQPQHFGDGTRLSIL.

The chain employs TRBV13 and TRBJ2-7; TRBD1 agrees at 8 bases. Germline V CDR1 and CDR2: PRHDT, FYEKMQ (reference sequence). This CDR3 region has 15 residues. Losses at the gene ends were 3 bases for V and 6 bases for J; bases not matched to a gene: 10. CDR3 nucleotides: TGTGCCAGCAGCTTTTCCCAGGACAGGGCTCGCGAGCAGTACTTC. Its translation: CASSFSQDRAREQYF. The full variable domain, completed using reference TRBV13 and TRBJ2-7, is AAGVIQSPRHLIKEKRETATLKCYPIPRHDTVYWYQQGPGQDPQFLISFYEKMQSDKGSIPDRFSAQQFSDYHSELNMSSLELGDSALYFCASSFSQDRAREQYFGPGTRLTVT.

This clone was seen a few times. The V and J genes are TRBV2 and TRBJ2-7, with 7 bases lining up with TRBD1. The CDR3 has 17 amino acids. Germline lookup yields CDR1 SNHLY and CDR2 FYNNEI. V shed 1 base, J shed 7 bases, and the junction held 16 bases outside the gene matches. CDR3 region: CASSEGPKRQGSTEQYF. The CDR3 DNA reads TGTGCCAGCAGTGAAGGTCCGAAACGACAGGGATCTACGGAGCAGTACTTC.

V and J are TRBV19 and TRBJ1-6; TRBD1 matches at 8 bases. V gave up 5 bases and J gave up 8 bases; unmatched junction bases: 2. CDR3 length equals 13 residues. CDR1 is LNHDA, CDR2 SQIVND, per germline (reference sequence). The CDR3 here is CASSGTGYSPLHF. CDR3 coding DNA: TGTGCCAGTAGTGGGACAGGCTATTCACCCCTCCACTTT.

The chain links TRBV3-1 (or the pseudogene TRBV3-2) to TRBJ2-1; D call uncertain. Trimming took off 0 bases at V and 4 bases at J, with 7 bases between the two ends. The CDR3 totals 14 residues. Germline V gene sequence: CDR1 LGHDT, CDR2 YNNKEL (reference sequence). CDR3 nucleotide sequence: TGTGCCAGCAGCCAAGATCTTTCGTACAATGAGCAGTTCTTC. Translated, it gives CASSQDLSYNEQFF.

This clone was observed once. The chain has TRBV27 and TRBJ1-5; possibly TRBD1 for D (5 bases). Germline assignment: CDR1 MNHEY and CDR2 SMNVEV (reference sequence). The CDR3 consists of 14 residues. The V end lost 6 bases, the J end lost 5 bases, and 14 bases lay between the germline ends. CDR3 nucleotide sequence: TGTGCCAGCAGCCCCCTGACGGGGGATCAGCCCCAGCATTTT. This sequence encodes CASSPLTGDQPQHF.

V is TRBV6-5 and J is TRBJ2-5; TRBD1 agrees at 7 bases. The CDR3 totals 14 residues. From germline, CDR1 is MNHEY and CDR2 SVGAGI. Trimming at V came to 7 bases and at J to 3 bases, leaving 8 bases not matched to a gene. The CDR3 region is CASTLKTGKETQYF. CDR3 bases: TGTGCCAGCACTCTAAAGACAGGGAAAGAGACCCAGTACTTC.

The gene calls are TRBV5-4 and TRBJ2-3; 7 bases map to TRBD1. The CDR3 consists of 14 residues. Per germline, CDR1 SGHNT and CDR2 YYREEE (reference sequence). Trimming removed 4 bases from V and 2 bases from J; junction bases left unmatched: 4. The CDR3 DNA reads TGTGCCAGCAGCCCTGGACAGGTCACAGATACGCAGTATTTT. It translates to CASSPGQVTDTQYF.

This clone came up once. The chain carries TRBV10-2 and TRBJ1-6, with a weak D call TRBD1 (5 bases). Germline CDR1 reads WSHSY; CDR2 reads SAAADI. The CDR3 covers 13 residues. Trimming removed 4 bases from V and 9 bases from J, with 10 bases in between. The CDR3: CASSVFRGSPLHF. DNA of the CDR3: TGCGCCAGCAGTGTTTTTAGGGGTTCACCCCTCCACTTT.

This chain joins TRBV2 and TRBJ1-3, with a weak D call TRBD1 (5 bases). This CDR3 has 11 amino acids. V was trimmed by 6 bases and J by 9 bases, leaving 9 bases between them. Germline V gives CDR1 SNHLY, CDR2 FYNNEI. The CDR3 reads CASRAGGTIYF. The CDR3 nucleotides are TGTGCCAGCAGGGCCGGGGGCACCATATATTTT.

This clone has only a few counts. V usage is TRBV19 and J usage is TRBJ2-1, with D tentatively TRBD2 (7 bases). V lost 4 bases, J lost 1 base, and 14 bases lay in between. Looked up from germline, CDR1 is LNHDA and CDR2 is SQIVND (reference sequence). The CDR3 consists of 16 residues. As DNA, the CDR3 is TGTGCCAGTAGTAGAGCGGGGACACTATCCTACAATGAGCAGTTCTTC. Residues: CASSRAGTLSYNEQFF.

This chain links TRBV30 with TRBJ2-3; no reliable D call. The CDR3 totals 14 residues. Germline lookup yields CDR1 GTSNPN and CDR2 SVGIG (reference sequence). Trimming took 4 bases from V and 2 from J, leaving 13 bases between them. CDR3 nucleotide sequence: TGTGCCTGGACCCCAGGCCACTCCACAGATACGCAGTATTTT. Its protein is CAWTPGHSTDTQYF. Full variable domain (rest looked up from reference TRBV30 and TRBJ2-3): SQTIHQWPATLVQPVGSPLSLECTVEGTSNPNLYWYRQAAGRGLQLLFYSVGIGQISSEVPQNLSASRPQDRQFILSSKKLLLSDSGFYLCAWTPGHSTDTQYFGPGTRLTVL.

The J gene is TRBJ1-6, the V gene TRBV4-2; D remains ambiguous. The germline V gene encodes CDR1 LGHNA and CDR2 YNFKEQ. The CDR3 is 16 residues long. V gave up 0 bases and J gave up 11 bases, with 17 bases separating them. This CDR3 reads CASSQENDPRETPLHF. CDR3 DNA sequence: TGTGCCAGCAGCCAAGAAAATGACCCCCGGGAGACACCCCTCCACTTT.

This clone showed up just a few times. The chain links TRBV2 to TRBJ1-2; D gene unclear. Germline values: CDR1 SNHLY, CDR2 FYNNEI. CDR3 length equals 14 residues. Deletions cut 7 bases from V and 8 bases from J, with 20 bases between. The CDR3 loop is CASTRELNYGGYTF. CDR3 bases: TGTGCCAGCACGCGGGAGCTAAACTATGGAGGCTACACCTTC. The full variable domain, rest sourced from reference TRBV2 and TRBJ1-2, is EPEVTQTPSHQVTQMGQEVILRCVPISNHLYFYWYRQILGQKVEFLVSFYNNEISEKSEIFDDQFSVERPDGSNFTLKIRSTKLEDSAMYFCASTRELNYGGYTFGSGTRLTVV.